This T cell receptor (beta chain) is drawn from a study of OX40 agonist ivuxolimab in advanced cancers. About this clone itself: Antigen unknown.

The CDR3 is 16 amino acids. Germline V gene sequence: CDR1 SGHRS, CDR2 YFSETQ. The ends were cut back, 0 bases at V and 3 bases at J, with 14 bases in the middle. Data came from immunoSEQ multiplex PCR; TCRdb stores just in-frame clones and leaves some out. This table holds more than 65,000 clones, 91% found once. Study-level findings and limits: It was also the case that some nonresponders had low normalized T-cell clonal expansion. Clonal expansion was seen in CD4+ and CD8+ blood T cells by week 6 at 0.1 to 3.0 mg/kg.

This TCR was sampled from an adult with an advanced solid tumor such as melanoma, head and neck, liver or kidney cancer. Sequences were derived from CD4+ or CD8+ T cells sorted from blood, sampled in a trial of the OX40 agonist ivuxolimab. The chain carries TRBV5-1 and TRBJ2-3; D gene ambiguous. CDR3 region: CASSLATGLATDTQYF. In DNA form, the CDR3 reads TGCGCCAGCAGCTTGGCCACCGGGTTGGCAACAGATACGCAGTATTTT.